The 30 T cell receptor beta chains below all came from one sample that was sequenced in a study of T cell responses to AZD1222 COVID-19 vaccine. The protocol was immunoSEQ multiplex PCR, while the TCRdb copy is restricted to in-frame clones and leaves out a portion. The top ten clones hold 1.5% to 2% of a sample with 100,000 to 150,000 clones, 91% of them seen once. The starting material was peripheral blood, obtained 28 days after the second AZD1222 dose. Source of these receptors: an adult who received the AZD1222 COVID-19 vaccine.

The chain recombines TRBV3-1 (or the pseudogene TRBV3-2) with TRBJ1-2; unclear D gene. The germline CDR1 and CDR2 sequences are LGHDT and YNNKEL (reference sequence). V gave up 2 bases and J gave up 8 bases, with 9 bases separating them. This CDR3 contains 12 residues. The CDR3 DNA sequence: TGTGCCAGCAGCCAACCCCCGAACGGCTACACCTTC. This codes for CASSQPPNGYTF.

Of note for this clone: Distinct nucleotide sequences in the sample also encode this CDR3. J is TRBJ1-1 and V is TRBV5-1; the D is unclear. The germline V gene encodes CDR1 SGHRS and CDR2 YFSETQ. The CDR3 covers 13 residues. V was clipped by 0 bases and J by 0 bases, with 3 bases between them. The CDR3 coding sequence is TGCGCCAGCAGCTTGGGGGTGAACACTGAAGCTTTCTTT. This translates into CASSLGVNTEAFF.

The chain links TRBV3-1 (or the pseudogene TRBV3-2) to TRBJ2-2; 11 bases line up with TRBD1. From germline, CDR1 is LGHDT and CDR2 YNNKEL (reference sequence). The CDR3 loop spans 16 amino acids. V lost 5 bases, J lost 6 bases, and 8 bases stayed unmatched. The CDR3: CASSRPGQGVAGELFF. In DNA, the CDR3 is TGTGCCAGCAGCAGGCCGGGACAGGGGGTGGCCGGGGAGCTGTTTTTT.

This rearrangement joins TRBV12-3 or TRBV12-4 to TRBJ2-7; tentatively, D is TRBD1 (6 bases). The CDR3 spans 13 residues. The V end lost 6 bases, the J end lost 1 base, and 10 bases lay between the germline ends. The CDR3 sequence is CASSRGHSYEQYF. CDR3 DNA: TGTGCCAGCAGCCGGGGACATTCCTACGAGCAGTACTTC.

The V call is TRBV7-2, the J call TRBJ1-6; 7 bases are a match to TRBD1. V shed 1 base and J 2 bases; nucleotides not matched to a gene: 5. The CDR3 has 17 amino acids. Per germline, CDR1 SGHTA and CDR2 FQGNSA. In nucleotides, the CDR3 is TGTGCCAGCAGCTTAGACGGCCAGGGGGCCTATAATTCACCCCTCCACTTT. Translating it yields CASSLDGQGAYNSPLHF.

This clone has a single count. The chain uses TRBV18 and TRBJ1-1, with TRBD1 matching 10 bases. J lost 5 bases, V lost 3 bases, and 9 bases had no gene match. Germline V gives CDR1 KGHSH, CDR2 LQKENI. This CDR3 spans 16 amino acids. Written as DNA, the CDR3 is TGTGCCAGCTCACCGGGGGACAGGGGTCGGGATACTGAAGCTTTCTTT. Translation: CASSPGDRGRDTEAFF.

This clone was observed a single time. The rearrangement links TRBV30 to TRBJ2-7, with D maybe TRBD1 (5 bases). CDR3 length: 15 residues. Trimming left V 0 bases short and J 4 bases short, with 16 bases between. Germline CDR1 reads GTSNPN; CDR2 reads SVGIG (reference sequence). Written as DNA, the CDR3 is TGTGCCTGGAGTGTACTGTGGCAGGGCATTTACGAGCAGTACTTC. The encoded protein is CAWSVLWQGIYEQYF.

In nucleotides, the CDR3 is TGTGCCAGCAGCTTAGACAGGGTCCCCTATGGCTACACCTTC. Its translation: CASSLDRVPYGYTF. J is TRBJ1-2 and V is TRBV7-2, with D maybe TRBD1 (6 bases). The CDR3 loop spans 14 amino acids. Germline V gene data show CDR1 as SGHTA and CDR2 as FQGNSA. V was shortened by 1 base and J by 4 bases, with 10 bases between the two germline ends.

This sequence joins TRBV30 and TRBJ1-6; no clear D gene. CDR1 is GTSNPN, CDR2 SVGIG, per germline (reference sequence). V was pared by 3 bases and J by 5 bases, with 17 bases between. This CDR3 has 16 residues. CDR3 coding DNA: TGTGCCTGGAGCCGTGGGAGGAAGCTCGATAATTCACCCCTCCACTTT. It yields the protein CAWSRGRKLDNSPLHF.

The chain combines TRBV29-1 with TRBJ1-1; D might be TRBD1 (6 bases). The CDR3 has 13 amino acids. Germline V CDR1 and CDR2: SQVTM, ANQGSEA. V was cut by 5 bases and J by 7 bases, with 17 bases left in between. The CDR3 DNA reads as TGCAGCGTTTCTACCTCAGGGACAAGTGAAGCTTTCTTT. This sequence encodes CSVSTSGTSEAFF.

The rearrangement links TRBV10-3 to TRBJ1-2, with 7 bases that match TRBD1. The CDR3 contains 13 residues. The junction had 0 bases not matched to a gene; V was cut back by 2 bases and J by 3 bases. Germline-derived CDR1 and CDR2 are ENHRY and SYGVKD. CDR3 nucleotide sequence: TGTGCCATCAGTGAGGGACAGGACTATGGCTACACCTTC. Translating it yields CAISEGQDYGYTF.

The rearrangement uses TRBV2 and TRBJ2-1; possible D gene TRBD1, 6 bases. CDR3 length: 16 residues. The V and J ends lost 1 base and 5 bases respectively, with 15 bases between them. Germline loops: CDR1 SNHLY, CDR2 FYNNEI. In nucleotides, the CDR3 is TGTGCCAGCAGTGAAGTTCCGGGACAAACGAACAATGAGCAGTTCTTC. Protein product: CASSEVPGQTNNEQFF.

The chain carries TRBV9 and TRBJ1-2; no clear D. The ends were cut back, 4 bases at V and 8 bases at J, with 12 bases in the middle. In germline, CDR1 is SGDLS, CDR2 YYNGEE. The CDR3 extends over 12 amino acids. The CDR3 DNA sequence: TGTGCCAGCAGCCGTACCGGTAGCGGCTACACCTTC. Its protein is CASSRTGSGYTF. The whole variable domain, remainder taken from reference TRBV9 and TRBJ1-2, is DSGVTQTPKHLITATGQRVTLRCSPRSGDLSVYWYQQSLDQGLQFLIQYYNGEERAKGNILERFSAQQFPDLHSELNLSSLELGDSALYFCASSRTGSGYTFGSGTRLTVV.

V and J are TRBV27 and TRBJ1-5; no definite D call. CDR1 is MNHEY and CDR2 is SMNVEV in the germline V gene (reference sequence). V lost 6 bases and J 4 bases, leaving 7 bases between the germline ends. This CDR3 has 12 amino acids. This CDR3 reads CASRGLNQPQHF. Here the CDR3 DNA reads TGTGCCAGCAGGGGTCTAAATCAGCCCCAGCATTTT.

V gene TRBV29-1 combines with J gene TRBJ2-1; D is perhaps TRBD2 (7 bases). Per the germline V gene, CDR1 is SQVTM and CDR2 is ANQGSEA. The CDR3 runs 15 residues. Trimming shortened V by 0 bases and J by 7 bases, and 16 bases separated the two germline ends. The CDR3 nucleotides are TGCAGCGTTGAAGATTTAACGCGGGGGCTGAATGAGCAGTTCTTC. As protein: CSVEDLTRGLNEQFF.

V and J are TRBV19 and TRBJ2-3; D is perhaps TRBD1 or TRBD2 (5 bases each). The CDR3 totals 15 residues. Germline V gene data show CDR1 as LNHDA and CDR2 as SQIVND (reference sequence). The ends were cut back, 3 bases at V and 1 base at J, with 11 bases in the middle. The CDR3 sequence is CASSIRGQRTDTQYF. DNA for the CDR3: TGTGCCAGTAGTATCCGGGGCCAACGCACAGATACGCAGTATTTT.

The chain couples TRBV6-6 to TRBJ1-3; no clear D gene. Deletions cut 5 bases from V and 0 bases from J, with 17 bases between. Germline loops: CDR1 MNHNY, CDR2 SVGAGI (reference sequence). The CDR3 totals 17 residues. Written as DNA, the CDR3 is TGTGCCAGCAGTCCCCAGGTGGGCTCAAGCTCTGGAAACACCATATATTTT. Residues: CASSPQVGSSSGNTIYF.

The genes are TRBV10-3 and TRBJ2-1; 12 bases match TRBD1. The CDR3 totals 22 residues. Germline values: CDR1 ENHRY, CDR2 SYGVKD. V gave up 5 bases and J gave up 0 bases; unmatched junction bases: 20. As DNA, the CDR3 is TGTGCCATCAGTATCACCGGGACAGGGGGCGTGATGCCCCCCAGCTCCTACAATGAGCAGTTCTTC. Protein sequence: CAISITGTGGVMPPSSYNEQFF.

The chain links TRBV12-3 or TRBV12-4 to TRBJ2-1, with D tentatively TRBD2 (5 bases). Trimming pared 5 bases from V and 10 bases from J, leaving 12 bases between. The CDR3 contains 12 residues. The CDR3 DNA is TGTGCCAGCAGTAGGCTGAGAGGGGAGCAGTTCTTC. This gives the protein CASSRLRGEQFF.

The CDR3 nucleotides are TGTGCCAGCAGCCCCGTGGGACTAAAAACAGATACGCAGTATTTT. Protein sequence: CASSPVGLKTDTQYF. The gene calls are TRBV3-1 (or the pseudogene TRBV3-2) and TRBJ2-3; 7 bases are a match to TRBD2. The V gene's germline CDR1 is LGHDT and CDR2 YNNKEL (reference sequence). The CDR3 loop spans 15 amino acids. The ends lost 4 bases at V and 3 bases at J; junction bases unmatched: 7.

The V and J genes are TRBV4-3 and TRBJ2-1; D not resolved. The germline V and J ends were trimmed by 4 bases and 7 bases, with 8 bases remaining between them. Germline V gene sequence: CDR1 LGHNA, CDR2 YSLEER. The CDR3 covers 12 residues. The CDR3 here is CASSRTSNEQFF. The DNA of the CDR3 is TGCGCCAGCAGCCGAACAAGTAATGAGCAGTTCTTC.

The rearrangement links TRBV29-1 to TRBJ1-6, with D unclear. V was cut by 4 bases and J by 5 bases, with 9 bases left in between. The CDR3 loop spans 13 amino acids. Looked up from germline, CDR1 is SQVTM and CDR2 is ANQGSEA. CDR3 region: CSVVVTDNSPLHF. Written as DNA, the CDR3 is TGCAGCGTTGTTGTGACCGATAATTCACCCCTCCACTTT.

This clone was detected only once. This chain links TRBV7-9 with TRBJ2-1, with D possibly matching TRBD2 (6 bases). The germline V and J ends were trimmed by 5 bases and 7 bases, with 18 bases remaining between them. Germline V gives CDR1 SEHNR, CDR2 FQNEAQ (reference sequence). This CDR3 region has 15 residues. The CDR3 sequence is CASSPVGGPSNEQFF. CDR3 bases: TGTGCCAGCAGCCCCGTAGGAGGGCCCTCAAATGAGCAGTTCTTC.

On this clone itself: Other nucleotide sequences from this sample produce the same CDR3. The gene calls are TRBV5-1 and TRBJ1-6; D is unresolved. This CDR3 is 14 amino acids long. Deletions cut 4 bases from V and 7 bases from J, with 12 bases between. The germline V gene encodes CDR1 SGHRS and CDR2 YFSETQ. The CDR3 reads CASSPGGGNSPLHF. CDR3 bases: TGCGCCAGCAGCCCCGGCGGTGGGAATTCACCCCTCCACTTT.

The chain is built from TRBV7-8 and TRBJ1-1; D is uncertain. Germline values: CDR1 SGHVS, CDR2 FQNEAQ. The length of the CDR3 is 13 residues. Trimming pared 1 base from V and 6 bases from J, leaving 9 bases between. DNA of the CDR3: TGTGCCAGCAGCTTAGGTTCCTGGGCTGAAGCTTTCTTT. Amino acid sequence: CASSLGSWAEAFF.

The chain uses TRBV2 and TRBJ1-5, with D possibly TRBD1 on 6 matching bases. Per the germline V gene, CDR1 is SNHLY and CDR2 is FYNNEI. There are 14 residues in the CDR3. V lost 6 bases, J lost 4 bases, and 13 bases lay in between. The CDR3 nucleotides are TGTGCCAGCAGCCAAACAGGGTCAAATCAGCCCCAGCATTTT. The encoded protein is CASSQTGSNQPQHF.

The chain couples TRBV5-6 to TRBJ1-2; D is unclear. The CDR3 length is 12 residues. V was cut by 7 bases and J by 8 bases, with 15 bases left in between. CDR1 is SGHDT, CDR2 YYEEEE, per germline. In nucleotides, the CDR3 is TGTGCCAGCCGCTACGCGGGTGAGGGCTACACCTTC. Protein sequence: CASRYAGEGYTF.

In this sample, this clone turned up once. This chain connects TRBV2 to TRBJ1-5; D remains ambiguous. The CDR3 spans 13 residues. V was cut by 2 bases and J by 7 bases, with 9 bases left in between. Germline CDR1 and CDR2: SNHLY and FYNNEI. CDR3 DNA: TGTGCCAGCAGTGAAACCAGTAAACAGCCCCAGCATTTT. It yields the protein CASSETSKQPQHF.

This clone was seen a single time. CDR3 amino acids: CASSALGGNYGYTF. In DNA, the CDR3 is TGTGCCAGCAGCGCCCTCGGGGGGAACTATGGCTACACCTTC. The chain is built from TRBV9 and TRBJ1-2; D possibly corresponds to TRBD1 (5 bases). Between the trimmed V and J ends, which lost 3 bases and 2 bases, there was a span of 11 bases. Germline assignment: CDR1 SGDLS and CDR2 YYNGEE. The CDR3 is 14 amino acids.

The CDR3 bases are TGCGCCAGCAGCTTGGTCGGGACAGGGGGCACTGAAGCTTTCTTT. This translates into CASSLVGTGGTEAFF. The rearrangement joins TRBV5-1 to TRBJ1-1, with TRBD1 matching 11 bases. Looked up from germline, CDR1 is SGHRS and CDR2 is YFSETQ. The J segment lost 4 bases and the V segment lost 0 bases, leaving 2 bases of the junction unmatched. This CDR3 is 15 amino acids long. The full variable domain, completed using reference TRBV5-1 and TRBJ1-1, is KAGVTQTPRYLIKTRGQQVTLSCSPISGHRSVSWYQQTPGQGLQFLFEYFSETQRNKGNFPGRFSGRQFSNSRSEMNVSTLELGDSALYLCASSLVGTGGTEAFFGQGTRLTVV.